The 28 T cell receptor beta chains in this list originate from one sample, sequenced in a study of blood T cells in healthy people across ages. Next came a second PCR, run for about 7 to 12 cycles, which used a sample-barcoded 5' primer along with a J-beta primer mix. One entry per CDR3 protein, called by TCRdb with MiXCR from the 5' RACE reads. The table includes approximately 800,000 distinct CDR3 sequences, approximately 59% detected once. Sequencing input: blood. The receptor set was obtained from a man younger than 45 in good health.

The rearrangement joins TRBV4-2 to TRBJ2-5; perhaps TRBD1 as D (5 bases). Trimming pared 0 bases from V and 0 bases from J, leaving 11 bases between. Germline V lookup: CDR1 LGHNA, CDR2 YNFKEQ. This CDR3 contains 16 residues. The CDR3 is CASSQEQGEYQETQYF. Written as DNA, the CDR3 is TGTGCCAGCAGCCAAGAGCAGGGCGAATACCAAGAGACCCAGTACTTC.

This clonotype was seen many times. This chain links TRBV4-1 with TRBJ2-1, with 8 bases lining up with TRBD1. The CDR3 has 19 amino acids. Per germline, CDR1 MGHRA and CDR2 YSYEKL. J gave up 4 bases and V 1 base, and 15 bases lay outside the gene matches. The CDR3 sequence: CASSQVSGGSLGGYNEQFF. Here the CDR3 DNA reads TGCGCCAGCAGCCAAGTGTCAGGGGGCTCACTTGGGGGATACAATGAGCAGTTCTTC.

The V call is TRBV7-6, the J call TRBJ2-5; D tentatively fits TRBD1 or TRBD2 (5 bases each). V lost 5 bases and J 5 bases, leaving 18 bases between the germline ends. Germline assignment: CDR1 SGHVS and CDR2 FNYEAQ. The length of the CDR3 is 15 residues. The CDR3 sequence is CASSRGVGFGETQYF. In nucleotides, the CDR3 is TGTGCCAGCAGCCGAGGGGTAGGATTTGGGGAGACCCAGTACTTC. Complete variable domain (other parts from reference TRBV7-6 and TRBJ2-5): GAGVSQSPRYKVTKRGQDVALRCDPISGHVSLYWYRQALGQGPEFLTYFNYEAQQDKSGLPNDRFSAERPEGSISTLTIQRTEQRDSAMYRCASSRGVGFGETQYFGPGTRLLVL.

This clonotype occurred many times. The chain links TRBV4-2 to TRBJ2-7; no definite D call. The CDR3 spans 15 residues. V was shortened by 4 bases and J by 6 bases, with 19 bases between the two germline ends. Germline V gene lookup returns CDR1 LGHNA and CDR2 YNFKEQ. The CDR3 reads CASSRRHSQISEQYF. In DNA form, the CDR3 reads TGTGCCAGCAGCCGACGCCACTCACAGATCAGCGAGCAGTACTTC.

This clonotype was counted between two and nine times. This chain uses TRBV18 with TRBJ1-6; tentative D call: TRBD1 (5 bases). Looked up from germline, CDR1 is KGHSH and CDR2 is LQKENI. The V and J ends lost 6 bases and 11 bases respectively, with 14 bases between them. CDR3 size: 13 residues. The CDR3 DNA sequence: TGTGCCAGCTCCGGGACCCCTGAGGCACCCCTCCACTTT. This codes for CASSGTPEAPLHF.

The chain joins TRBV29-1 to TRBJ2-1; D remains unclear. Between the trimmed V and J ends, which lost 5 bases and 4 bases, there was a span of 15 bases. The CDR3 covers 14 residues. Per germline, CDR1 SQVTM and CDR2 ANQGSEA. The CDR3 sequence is CSVLRWVDYNEQFF. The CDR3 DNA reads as TGCAGCGTTCTCCGGTGGGTAGATTACAATGAGCAGTTCTTC.

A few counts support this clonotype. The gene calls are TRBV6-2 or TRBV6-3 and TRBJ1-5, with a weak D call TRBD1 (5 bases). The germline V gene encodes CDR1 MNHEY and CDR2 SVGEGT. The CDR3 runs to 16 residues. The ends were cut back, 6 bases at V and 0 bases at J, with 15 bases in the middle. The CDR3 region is CASSHGTVYSNQPQHF. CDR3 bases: TGTGCCAGCAGCCACGGGACTGTTTATAGCAATCAGCCCCAGCATTTT.

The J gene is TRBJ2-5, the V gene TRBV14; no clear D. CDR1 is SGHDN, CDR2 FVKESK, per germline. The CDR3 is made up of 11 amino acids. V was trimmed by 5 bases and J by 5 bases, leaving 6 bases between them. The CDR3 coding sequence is TGTGCCAGCAGCTCTTACGAGACCCAGTACTTC. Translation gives CASSSYETQYF. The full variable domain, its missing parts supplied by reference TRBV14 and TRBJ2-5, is EAGVTQFPSHSVIEKGQTVTLRCDPISGHDNLYWYRRVMGKEIKFLLHFVKESKQDESGMPNNRFLAERTGGTYSTLKVQPAELEDSGVYFCASSSYETQYFGPGTRLLVL.

The CDR3 DNA follows: TGTGCCAGCAGCTTAAAATCTAACGCAGGGGGCCCGAACACTGAAGCTTTCTTT. As protein: CASSLKSNAGGPNTEAFF. The gene calls are TRBV7-9 and TRBJ1-1, with TRBD1 identical over 8 bases. The CDR3 is 18 amino acids. CDR1 and CDR2 from the germline V gene are SEHNR and FQNEAQ (reference sequence). Germline trimming cut 2 bases from V and 1 base from J; bases unmatched to any gene: 12.

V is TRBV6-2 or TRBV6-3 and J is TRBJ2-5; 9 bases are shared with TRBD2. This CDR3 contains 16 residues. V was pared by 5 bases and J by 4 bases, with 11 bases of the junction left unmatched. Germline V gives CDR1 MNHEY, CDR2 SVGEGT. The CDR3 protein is CASSQPGLAPAETQYF. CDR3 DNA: TGTGCCAGCAGTCAGCCGGGACTAGCTCCGGCAGAGACCCAGTACTTC.

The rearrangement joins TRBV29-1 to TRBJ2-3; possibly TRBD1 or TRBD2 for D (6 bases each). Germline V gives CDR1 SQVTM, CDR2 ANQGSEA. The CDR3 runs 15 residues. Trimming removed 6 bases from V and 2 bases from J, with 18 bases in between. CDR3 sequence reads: CSVQTGAGNTDTQYF. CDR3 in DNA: TGCAGCGTCCAAACGGGGGCCGGAAACACAGATACGCAGTATTTT.

As DNA, the CDR3 is TGCAGCGTCGCCACTATAGCGGGAGCCTACAATGAGCAGTTCTTC. Protein product: CSVATIAGAYNEQFF. The V gene is TRBV29-1, the J gene TRBJ2-1; TRBD2 matches at 9 bases. The length of the CDR3 is 15 residues. Germline V gene lookup returns CDR1 SQVTM and CDR2 ANQGSEA. The ends lost 6 bases at V and 2 bases at J; junction bases unmatched: 8.

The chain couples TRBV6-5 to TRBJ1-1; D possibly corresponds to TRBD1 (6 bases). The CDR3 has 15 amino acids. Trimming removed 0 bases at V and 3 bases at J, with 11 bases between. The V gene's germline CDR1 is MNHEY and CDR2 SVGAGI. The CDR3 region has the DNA TGTGCCAGCAGTTACTCGGCCGGGACATACACTGAAGCTTTCTTT. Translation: CASSYSAGTYTEAFF.

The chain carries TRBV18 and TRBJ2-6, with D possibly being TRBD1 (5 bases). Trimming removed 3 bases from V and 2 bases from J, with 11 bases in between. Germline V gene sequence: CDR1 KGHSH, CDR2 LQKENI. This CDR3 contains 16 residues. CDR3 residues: CASSPTWGAGANVLTF. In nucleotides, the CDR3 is TGTGCCAGCTCACCCACCTGGGGCGCTGGGGCCAACGTCCTGACTTTC.

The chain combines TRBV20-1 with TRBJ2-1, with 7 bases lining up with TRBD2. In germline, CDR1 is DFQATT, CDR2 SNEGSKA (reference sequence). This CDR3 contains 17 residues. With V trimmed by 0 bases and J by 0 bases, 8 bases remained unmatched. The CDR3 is CSARDGGGGSSYNEQFF. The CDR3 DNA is TGCAGTGCTAGAGATGGCGGGGGAGGAAGCTCCTACAATGAGCAGTTCTTC.

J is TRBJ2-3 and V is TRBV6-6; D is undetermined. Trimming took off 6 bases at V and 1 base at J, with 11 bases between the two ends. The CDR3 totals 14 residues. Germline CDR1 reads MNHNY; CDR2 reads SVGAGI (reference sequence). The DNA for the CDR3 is TGTGCCAGCAGCCCCCGGGTCGGCACAGATACGCAGTATTTT. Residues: CASSPRVGTDTQYF.

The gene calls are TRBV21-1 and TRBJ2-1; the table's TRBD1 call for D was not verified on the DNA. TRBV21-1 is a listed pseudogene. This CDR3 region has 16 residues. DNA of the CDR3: TGTGCCAGCAGCCTCGGGACGCCGGCGCCACAATATGAGCAGTTCTTC. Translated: CASSLGTPAPQYEQFF.

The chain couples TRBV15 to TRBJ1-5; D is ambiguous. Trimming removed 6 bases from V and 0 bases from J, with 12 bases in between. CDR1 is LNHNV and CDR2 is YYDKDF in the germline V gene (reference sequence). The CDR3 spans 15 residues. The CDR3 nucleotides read TGTGCCACCAGAGGGTGGCGGATTAGCAATCAGCCCCAGCATTTT. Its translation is CATRGWRISNQPQHF.

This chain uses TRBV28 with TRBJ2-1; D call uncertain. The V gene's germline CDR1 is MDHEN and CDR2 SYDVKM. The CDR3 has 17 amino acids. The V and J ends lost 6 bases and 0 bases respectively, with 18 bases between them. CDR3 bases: TGTGCCAGCAGATCTGGACGGTTTTCGAGCTCCTACAATGAGCAGTTCTTC. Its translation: CASRSGRFSSSYNEQFF.

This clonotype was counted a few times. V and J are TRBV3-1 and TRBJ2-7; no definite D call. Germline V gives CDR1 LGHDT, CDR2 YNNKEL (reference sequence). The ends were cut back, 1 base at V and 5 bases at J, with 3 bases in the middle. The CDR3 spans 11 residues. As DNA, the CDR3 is TGTGCCAGCAGCCAAGTTCACGAGCAGTACTTC. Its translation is CASSQVHEQYF.

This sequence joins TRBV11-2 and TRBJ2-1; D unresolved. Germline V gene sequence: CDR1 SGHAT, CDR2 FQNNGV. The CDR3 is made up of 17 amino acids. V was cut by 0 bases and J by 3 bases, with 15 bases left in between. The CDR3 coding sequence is TGTGCCAGCAGCTTAGAGGTCGCCTACTCTAACTACAATGAGCAGTTCTTC. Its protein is CASSLEVAYSNYNEQFF.

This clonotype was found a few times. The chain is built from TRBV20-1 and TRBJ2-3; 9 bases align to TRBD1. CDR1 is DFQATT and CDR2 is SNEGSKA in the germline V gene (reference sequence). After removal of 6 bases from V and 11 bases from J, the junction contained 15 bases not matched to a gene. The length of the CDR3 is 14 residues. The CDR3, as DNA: TGCAGTGCGGAAGGGGACAGGGAGGAGGTGGAGCAGTATTTT. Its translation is CSAEGDREEVEQYF.

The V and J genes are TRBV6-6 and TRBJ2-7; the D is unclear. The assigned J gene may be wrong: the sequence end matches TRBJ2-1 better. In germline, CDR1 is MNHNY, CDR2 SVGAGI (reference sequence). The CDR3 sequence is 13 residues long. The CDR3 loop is CASSYIGSDEQFF. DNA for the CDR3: TGTGCCAGCAGTTACATCGGCAGCGATGAGCAGTTCTTC.

CDR3 in amino acids: CASSLVQGLGYTF. In DNA, the CDR3 is TGTGCCAGCAGTTTAGTACAGGGACTTGGCTACACCTTC. The rearrangement joins TRBV27 to TRBJ1-2; D is perhaps TRBD1 (6 bases). This CDR3 region has 13 residues. Germline CDR1 reads MNHEY; CDR2 reads SMNVEV (reference sequence). Trimming took off 2 bases at V and 7 bases at J, with 11 bases between the two ends.

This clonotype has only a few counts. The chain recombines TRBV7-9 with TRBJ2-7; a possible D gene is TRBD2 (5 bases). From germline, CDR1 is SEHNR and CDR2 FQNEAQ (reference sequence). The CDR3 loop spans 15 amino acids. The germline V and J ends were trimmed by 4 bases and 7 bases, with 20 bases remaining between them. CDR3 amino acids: CASSSREGFTREQYF. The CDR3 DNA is TGTGCCAGCAGCTCCCGAGAGGGCTTTACCCGGGAGCAGTACTTC.

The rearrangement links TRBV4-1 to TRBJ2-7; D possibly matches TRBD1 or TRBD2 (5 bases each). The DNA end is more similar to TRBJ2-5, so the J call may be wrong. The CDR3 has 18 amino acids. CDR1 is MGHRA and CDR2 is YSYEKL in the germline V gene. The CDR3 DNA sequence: TGCGCCAGCAGCCAAGGCCGGGCACTAGTGGGGGTAGGGGAGACCCAGTACTTC. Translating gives CASSQGRALVGVGETQYF.

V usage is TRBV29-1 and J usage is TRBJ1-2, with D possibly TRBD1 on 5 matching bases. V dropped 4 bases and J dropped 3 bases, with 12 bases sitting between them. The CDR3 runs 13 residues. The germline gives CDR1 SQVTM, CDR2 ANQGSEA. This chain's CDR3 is CSVGAETDYGYTF. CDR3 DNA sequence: TGCAGCGTTGGGGCCGAGACAGACTATGGCTACACCTTC.

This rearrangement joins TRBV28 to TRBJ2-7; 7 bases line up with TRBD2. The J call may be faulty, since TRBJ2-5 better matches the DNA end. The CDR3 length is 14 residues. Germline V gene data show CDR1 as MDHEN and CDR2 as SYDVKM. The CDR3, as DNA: TGTGCCAGCAGTTCGCCGGGAGGCGGGGAGACCCAGTACTTC. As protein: CASSSPGGGETQYF.